The subject of this entry is one T cell receptor beta chain. What it recognizes is unknown. Using immunoSEQ multiplex PCR, the repertoire was profiled, and TCRdb retains in-frame clones only, with some absent. The data contain 150,000 to 200,000 clones, about 85% of them singletons. This CDR3 comprises 17 residues. The ends were cut back, 4 bases at V and 7 bases at J, with 23 bases in the middle. The V gene's germline CDR1 is SEHNR and CDR2 FQNEAQ (reference sequence). The data belong to a study of lymphopenia after photon versus proton radiotherapy. Overall study results and limits: In patients who died, overall survival fell as post-nadir TCR diversity dropped more. After the lymphocyte nadir, photon-treated repertoires showed oligoclonal expansion, especially of CD8+ Temra cells. Relative stability marked proton patients; photon patients lost diversity and naive cells. Better survival with proton therapy was suggested as possible, not demonstrated.

This TCR derives from a man in his forties or fifties with gastric cancer. This material consisted of peripheral blood, taken from a patient treated with photon-based radiotherapy. The chain links TRBV7-9 to TRBJ2-1, with a tentative D call TRBD2 (6 bases). The CDR3, as DNA: TGTGCCAGCAGCTCCCGTACCGGGACTCAAAGTAGGAATGAGCAGTTCTTC. This encodes CASSSRTGTQSRNEQFF.